The next 4 T cell receptor beta chains were all read from a single sample in a study of human T cells and chemical hapten exposure. MiXCR, run by TCRdb on the RACE reads, gives a single entry per CDR3 protein. The table shows 100,000 to 120,000 distinct CDR3 sequences, with nearly 35% occurring only once. Time point defined: patch test 3, about 24 weeks after DPC sensitization. Described treatment: therapeutic diphenylcyclopropenone sensitization with weekly scalp DPC. This specimen consisted of whole blood, obtained in connection with sensitization to the hapten diphenylcyclopropenone (DPC). The origin of the receptors is a man aged 35 to 55 with alopecia areata. Some clones in this sample may be carry-over from other donors' samples.

Details on this clonotype: A junction end diverges from the germline sequence, so it may reflect a read error. Written as DNA, the CDR3 is TGTGCCTGGCAGGGGAACTCCGGGGAGCTGTTTTTT. It is translated as CAWQGNSGELFF. V is TRBV30 and J is TRBJ2-2, with D possibly matching TRBD1 (6 bases). The V gene's germline CDR1 is GTSNPN and CDR2 SVGIG (reference sequence). The length of the CDR3 is 12 residues.

This clonotype was observed many times. V gene TRBV3-1 combines with J gene TRBJ2-3; no clear D. V lost 0 bases, J lost 6 bases, and 4 bases lay in between. The CDR3 extends over 12 amino acids. Germline loops: CDR1 LGHDT, CDR2 YNNKEL (reference sequence). The CDR3 sequence: CASSQDGDTQYF. CDR3 in DNA: TGTGCCAGCAGCCAAGATGGTGATACGCAGTATTTT.

The sample holds a few counts of this clonotype. V and J are TRBV20-1 and TRBJ2-3; TRBD2 aligns across 13 bases. In germline, CDR1 is DFQATT, CDR2 SNEGSKA (reference sequence). V lost 3 bases and J lost 2; bases outside the gene matches: 8. The CDR3 is 17 amino acids. The CDR3 here is CSARSSGTSGITDTQYF. The CDR3 nucleotides read TGCAGTGCTAGGTCATCAGGGACTAGCGGGATCACAGATACGCAGTATTTT.

This clonotype was observed at least ten times. This chain uses TRBV24-1 with TRBJ2-1, with 9 bases lining up with TRBD2. Germline V CDR1 and CDR2: KGHDR, SFDVKD. This CDR3 has 14 amino acids. V dropped 6 bases and J dropped 7; count of bases not matched to a gene: 6. This CDR3 is CATSSEREVNEQFF. The CDR3 nucleotides are TGTGCCACCAGTTCGGAGCGGGAGGTGAATGAGCAGTTCTTC.